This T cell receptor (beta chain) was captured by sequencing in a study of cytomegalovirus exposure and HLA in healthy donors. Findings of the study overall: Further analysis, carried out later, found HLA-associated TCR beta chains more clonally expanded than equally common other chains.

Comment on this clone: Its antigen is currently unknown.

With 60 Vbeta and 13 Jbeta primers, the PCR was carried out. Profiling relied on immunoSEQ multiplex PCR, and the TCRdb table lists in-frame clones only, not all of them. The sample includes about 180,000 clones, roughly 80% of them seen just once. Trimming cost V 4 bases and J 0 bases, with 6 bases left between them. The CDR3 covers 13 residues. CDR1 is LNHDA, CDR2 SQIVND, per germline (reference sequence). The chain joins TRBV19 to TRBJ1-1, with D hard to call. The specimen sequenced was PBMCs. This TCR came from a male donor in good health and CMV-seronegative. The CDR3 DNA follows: TGTGCCAGTAGTAGGGAGATGAACACTGAAGCTTTCTTT. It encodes CASSREMNTEAFF.